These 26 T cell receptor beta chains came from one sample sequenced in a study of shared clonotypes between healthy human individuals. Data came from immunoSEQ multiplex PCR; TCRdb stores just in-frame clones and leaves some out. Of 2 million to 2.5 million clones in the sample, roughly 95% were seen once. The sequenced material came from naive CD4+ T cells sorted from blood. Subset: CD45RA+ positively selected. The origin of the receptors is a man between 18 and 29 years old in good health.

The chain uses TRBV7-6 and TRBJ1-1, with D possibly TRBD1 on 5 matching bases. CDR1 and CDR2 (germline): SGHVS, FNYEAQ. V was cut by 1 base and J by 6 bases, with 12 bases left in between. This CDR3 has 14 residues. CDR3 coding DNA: TGTGCCAGCAGCTTAGGCGTAGGGGACCCTGAAGCTTTCTTT. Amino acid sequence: CASSLGVGDPEAFF.

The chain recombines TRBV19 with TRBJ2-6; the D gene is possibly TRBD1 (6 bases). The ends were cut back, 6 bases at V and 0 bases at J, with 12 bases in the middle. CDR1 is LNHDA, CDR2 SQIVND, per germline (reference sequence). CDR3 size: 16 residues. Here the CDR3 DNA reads TGTGCCAGTAGCTCAGGGGCGTACTCTGGGGCCAACGTCCTGACTTTC. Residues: CASSSGAYSGANVLTF. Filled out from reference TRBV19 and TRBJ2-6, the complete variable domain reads DGGITQSPKYLFRKEGQNVTLSCEQNLNHDAMYWYRQDPGQGLRLIYYSQIVNDFQKGDIAEGYSVSREKKESFPLTVTSAQKNPTAFYLCASSSGAYSGANVLTFGAGSRLTVL.

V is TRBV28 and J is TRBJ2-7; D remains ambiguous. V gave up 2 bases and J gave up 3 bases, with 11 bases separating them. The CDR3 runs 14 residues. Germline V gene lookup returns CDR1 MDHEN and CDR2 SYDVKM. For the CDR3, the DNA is TGTGCCAGCAGTTTAGTGTCAGAAGTCTACGAGCAGTACTTC. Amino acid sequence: CASSLVSEVYEQYF.

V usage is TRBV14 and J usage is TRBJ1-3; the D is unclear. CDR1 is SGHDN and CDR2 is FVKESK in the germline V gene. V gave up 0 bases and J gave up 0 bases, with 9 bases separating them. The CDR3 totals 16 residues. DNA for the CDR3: TGTGCCAGCAGCCAAGATTTTAGTTTCTCTGGAAACACCATATATTTT. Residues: CASSQDFSFSGNTIYF.

CDR3 amino acids: CASSRPGLNIYEQYF. CDR3 nucleotides: TGTGCCAGCAGCAGACCGGGACTCAATATCTACGAGCAGTACTTC. This chain uses TRBV7-2 with TRBJ2-7; a possible D gene is TRBD2 (6 bases). Germline V lookup: CDR1 SGHTA, CDR2 FQGNSA. This CDR3 region has 15 residues. V was cut by 5 bases and J by 3 bases, with 17 bases left in between.

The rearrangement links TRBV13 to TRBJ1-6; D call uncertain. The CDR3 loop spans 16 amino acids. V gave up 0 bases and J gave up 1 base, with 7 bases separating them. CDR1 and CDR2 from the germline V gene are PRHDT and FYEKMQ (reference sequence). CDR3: CASSLGGFSYNSPLHF. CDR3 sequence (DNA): TGTGCCAGCAGCTTAGGAGGGTTTTCCTATAATTCACCCCTCCACTTT.

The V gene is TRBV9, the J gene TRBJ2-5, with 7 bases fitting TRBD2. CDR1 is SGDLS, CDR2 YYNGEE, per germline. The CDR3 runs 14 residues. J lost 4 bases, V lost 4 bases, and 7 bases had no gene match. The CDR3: CASSSGLVPETQYF. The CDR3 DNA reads TGTGCCAGCAGCTCCGGACTAGTTCCAGAGACCCAGTACTTC.

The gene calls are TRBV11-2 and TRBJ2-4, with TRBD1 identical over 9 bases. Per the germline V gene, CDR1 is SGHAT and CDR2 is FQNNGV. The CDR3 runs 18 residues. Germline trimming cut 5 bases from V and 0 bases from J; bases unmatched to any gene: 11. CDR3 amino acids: CASSPSRDRDLAKNIQYF. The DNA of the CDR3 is TGTGCCAGCAGCCCGAGCCGGGACAGGGACCTAGCCAAAAACATTCAGTACTTC.

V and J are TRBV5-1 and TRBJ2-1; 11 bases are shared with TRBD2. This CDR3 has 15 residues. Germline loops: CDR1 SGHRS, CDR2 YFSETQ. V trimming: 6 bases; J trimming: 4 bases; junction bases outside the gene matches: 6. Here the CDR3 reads CASNPGLADYNEQFF. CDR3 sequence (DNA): TGCGCCAGCAACCCGGGACTAGCGGATTACAATGAGCAGTTCTTC.

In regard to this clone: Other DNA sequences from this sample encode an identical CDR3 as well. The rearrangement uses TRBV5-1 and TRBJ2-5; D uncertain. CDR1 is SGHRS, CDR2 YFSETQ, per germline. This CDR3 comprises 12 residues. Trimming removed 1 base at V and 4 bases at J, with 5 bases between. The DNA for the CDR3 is TGCGCCAGCAGCTTGAAAGGAGAGACCCAGTACTTC. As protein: CASSLKGETQYF. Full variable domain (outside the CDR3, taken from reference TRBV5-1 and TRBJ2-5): KAGVTQTPRYLIKTRGQQVTLSCSPISGHRSVSWYQQTPGQGLQFLFEYFSETQRNKGNFPGRFSGRQFSNSRSEMNVSTLELGDSALYLCASSLKGETQYFGPGTRLLVL.

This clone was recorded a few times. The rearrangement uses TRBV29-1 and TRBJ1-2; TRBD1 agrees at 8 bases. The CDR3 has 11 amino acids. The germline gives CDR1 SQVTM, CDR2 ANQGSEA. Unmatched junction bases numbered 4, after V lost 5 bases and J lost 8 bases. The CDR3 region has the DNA TGCAGCGTTACCAGGGGGCAGGGCTACACCTTC. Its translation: CSVTRGQGYTF.

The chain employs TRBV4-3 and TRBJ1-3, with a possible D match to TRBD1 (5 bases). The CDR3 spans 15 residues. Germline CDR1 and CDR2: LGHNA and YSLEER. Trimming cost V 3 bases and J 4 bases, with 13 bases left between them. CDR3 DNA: TGCGCCAGCAGCCAGGGGGATGGGTCGGGAAACACCATATATTTT. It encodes CASSQGDGSGNTIYF.

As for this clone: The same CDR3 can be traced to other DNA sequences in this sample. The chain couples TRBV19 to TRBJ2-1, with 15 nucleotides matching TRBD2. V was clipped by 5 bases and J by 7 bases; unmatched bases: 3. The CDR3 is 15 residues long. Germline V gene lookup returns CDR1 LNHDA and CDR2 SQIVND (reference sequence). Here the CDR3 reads CASSRTSGRGNEQFF. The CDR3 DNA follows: TGTGCCAGTAGTCGGACTAGCGGGAGGGGGAATGAGCAGTTCTTC.

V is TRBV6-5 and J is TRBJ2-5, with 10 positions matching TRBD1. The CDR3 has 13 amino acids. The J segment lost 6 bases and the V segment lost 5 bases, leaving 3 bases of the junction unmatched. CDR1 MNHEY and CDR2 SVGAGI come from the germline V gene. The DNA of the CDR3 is TGTGCCAGCAGTATGGACAGGGGGAAGACCCAGTACTTC. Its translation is CASSMDRGKTQYF.

CDR3 in DNA: TGTGCCAGCAGTTACTTCGGGGACACCTATAATTCACCCCTCCACTTT. Amino acid sequence: CASSYFGDTYNSPLHF. The chain combines TRBV6-5 with TRBJ1-6; maybe TRBD1 (6 bases). CDR3 length: 16 residues. Trimming cost V 1 base and J 2 bases, with 9 bases left between them. CDR1 is MNHEY, CDR2 SVGAGI, per germline.

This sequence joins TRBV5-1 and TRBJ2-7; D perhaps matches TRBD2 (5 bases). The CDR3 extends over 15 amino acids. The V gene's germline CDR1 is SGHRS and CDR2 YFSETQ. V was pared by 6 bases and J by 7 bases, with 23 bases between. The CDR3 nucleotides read TGCGCCAGCACCCTTGCGCCCTCGGGCGGGTATGAGCAGTACTTC. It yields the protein CASTLAPSGGYEQYF.

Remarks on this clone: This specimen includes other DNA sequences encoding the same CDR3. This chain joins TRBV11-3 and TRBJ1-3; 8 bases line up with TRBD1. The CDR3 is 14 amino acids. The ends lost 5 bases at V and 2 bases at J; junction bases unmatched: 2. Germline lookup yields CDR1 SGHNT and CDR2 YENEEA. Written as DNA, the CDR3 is TGTGCCAGCAGCCTACAGGGGGCTGGAAACACCATATATTTT. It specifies CASSLQGAGNTIYF.

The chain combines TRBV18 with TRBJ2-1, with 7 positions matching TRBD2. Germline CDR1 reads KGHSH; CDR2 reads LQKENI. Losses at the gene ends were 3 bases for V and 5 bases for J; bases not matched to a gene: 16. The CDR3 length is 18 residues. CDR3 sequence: CASSPTVLRGGTDNEQFF. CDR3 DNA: TGTGCCAGCTCACCCACCGTCTTACGCGGGGGTACGGACAATGAGCAGTTCTTC.

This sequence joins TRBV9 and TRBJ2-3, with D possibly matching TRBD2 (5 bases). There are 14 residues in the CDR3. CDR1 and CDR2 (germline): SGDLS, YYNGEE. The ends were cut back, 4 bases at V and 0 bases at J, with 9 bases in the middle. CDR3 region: CASSSRTSTDTQYF. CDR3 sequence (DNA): TGTGCCAGCAGCTCCCGGACTAGCACAGATACGCAGTATTTT.

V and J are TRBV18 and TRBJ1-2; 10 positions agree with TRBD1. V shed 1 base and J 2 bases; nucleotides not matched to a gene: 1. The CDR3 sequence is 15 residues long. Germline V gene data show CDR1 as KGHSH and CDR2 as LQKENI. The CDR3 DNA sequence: TGTGCCAGCTCACCACTGACAGGGGGCAACTATGGCTACACCTTC. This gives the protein CASSPLTGGNYGYTF.

CDR3 sequence: CAISEGLARNEQFF. CDR3 DNA: TGTGCCATCAGTGAGGGACTAGCGAGAAATGAGCAGTTCTTC. This sequence joins TRBV10-3 and TRBJ2-1, with 9 bases aligning to TRBD2. This CDR3 has 14 residues. Trimming removed 2 bases from V and 7 bases from J; junction bases left unmatched: 3. The germline V gene has CDR1 ENHRY and CDR2 SYGVKD.

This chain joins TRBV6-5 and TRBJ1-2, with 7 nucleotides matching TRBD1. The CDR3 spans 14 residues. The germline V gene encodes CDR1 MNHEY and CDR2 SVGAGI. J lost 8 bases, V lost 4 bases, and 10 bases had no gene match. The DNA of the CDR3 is TGTGCCAGCAGTTTTTCGGACAGGTCGGAGGGCTACACCTTC. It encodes CASSFSDRSEGYTF.

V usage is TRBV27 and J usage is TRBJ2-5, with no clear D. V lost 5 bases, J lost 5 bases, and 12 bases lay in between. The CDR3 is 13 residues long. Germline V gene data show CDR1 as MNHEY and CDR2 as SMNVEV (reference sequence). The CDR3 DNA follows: TGTGCCAGCAGTCAATATCTGGGGGAGACCCAGTACTTC. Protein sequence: CASSQYLGETQYF.

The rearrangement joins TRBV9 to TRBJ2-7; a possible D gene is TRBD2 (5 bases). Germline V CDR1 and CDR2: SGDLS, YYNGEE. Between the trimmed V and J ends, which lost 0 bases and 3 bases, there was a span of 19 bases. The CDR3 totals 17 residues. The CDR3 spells CASSVVPRLAYYYEQYF. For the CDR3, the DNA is TGTGCCAGCAGCGTAGTTCCCCGTCTAGCTTACTACTACGAGCAGTACTTC.

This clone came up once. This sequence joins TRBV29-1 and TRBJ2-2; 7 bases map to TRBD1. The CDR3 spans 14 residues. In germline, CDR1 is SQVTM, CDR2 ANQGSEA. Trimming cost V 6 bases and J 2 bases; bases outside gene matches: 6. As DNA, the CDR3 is TGCAGCGTCCAACAGGGGTTCAACACCGGGGAGCTGTTTTTT. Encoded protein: CSVQQGFNTGELFF.

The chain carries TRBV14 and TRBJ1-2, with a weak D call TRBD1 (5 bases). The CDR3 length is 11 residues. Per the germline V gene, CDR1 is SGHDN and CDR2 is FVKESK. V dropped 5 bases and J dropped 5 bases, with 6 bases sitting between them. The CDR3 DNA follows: TGTGCCAGCAGCGCAGGGTATGGCTACACCTTC. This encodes CASSAGYGYTF.